Each of the 25 T cell receptor beta chains below was sequenced from the same sample in a study of spatial heterogeneity in lung cancer. The sample's time point: sample taken at primary tumor resection. Whole RNA obtained from tumor, nontumor lung or frozen PBMC underwent sequencing without sorting. TCRdb re-called the 5' RACE reads through MiXCR, storing one row per CDR3 protein. Counted here are 11,000 or so distinct CDR3 sequences, roughly 3.5% occurring once; the ten biggest clones make up 40% to 65%. The starting material was PBMCs, obtained at surgery. The receptors derive from a female donor with early-stage non-small cell lung cancer.

This clonotype was seen at least ten times. Since the library was made to target alpha chains, this beta chain is a stray read and its abundance is not meaningful. V usage is TRBV20-1 and J usage is TRBJ2-7; 8 bases align to TRBD1. CDR3 length: 14 amino acids. The V gene's germline CDR1 is DFQATT and CDR2 SNEGSKA (reference sequence). With 3 bases clipped from V and 3 bases from J, the junction kept 7 bases outside the gene matches. This chain's CDR3 is CSARARTGIYEQYF. CDR3 sequence (DNA): TGCAGTGCTAGGGCCCGGACAGGGATCTACGAGCAGTACTTC.

This clonotype was seen many times. Little can be read into the size of this beta chain, an off-target read in a library designed for alpha chains. V is TRBV5-1 and J is TRBJ2-5; TRBD2 matches at 13 bases. Germline loops: CDR1 SGHRS, CDR2 YFSETQ. The CDR3 is made up of 16 amino acids. The V and J ends lost 5 bases and 5 bases, in that order; junction bases with no gene match: 9. The CDR3 sequence: CASSSGLAGRAETQYF. CDR3 in DNA: TGCGCCAGCAGTTCGGGACTAGCGGGGCGCGCGGAGACCCAGTACTTC. Full variable domain (remainder filled in from reference TRBV5-1 and TRBJ2-5): KAGVTQTPRYLIKTRGQQVTLSCSPISGHRSVSWYQQTPGQGLQFLFEYFSETQRNKGNFPGRFSGRQFSNSRSEMNVSTLELGDSALYLCASSSGLAGRAETQYFGPGTRLLVL.

As concerns this clonotype: For a library built for alpha chains, this beta chain is a stray read; little rests on its size. The chain combines TRBV29-1 with TRBJ2-1; no definite D call. With 3 bases removed from V and 3 bases from J, the gap between germline ends came to 6 bases. CDR3 length: 12 residues. CDR1 SQVTM and CDR2 ANQGSEA come from the germline V gene. The CDR3 region is CSVDWDYNEQFF. CDR3 nucleotides: TGCAGCGTTGATTGGGACTACAATGAGCAGTTCTTC.

As regards this clonotype: At one boundary the junction diverges from the germline segment, which might be a read error. The library was prepared for alpha chains; this beta chain is a stray read, so its frequency means little. This sequence joins TRBV5-1 and TRBJ2-7; 7 bases are shared with TRBD1. The germline gives CDR1 SGHRS, CDR2 YFSETQ. The CDR3 extends over 15 amino acids. The CDR3 sequence: CASSLEGASSSEQYF. For the CDR3, the DNA is TGCGCCAGCAGCCTCGAGGGGGCGTCATCCTCCGAGCAGTACTTC.

At least ten counts were recorded for this clonotype. Found in a library prepared for alpha chains, this beta chain is an off-target read, and its abundance has little meaning. The chain carries TRBV24-1 and TRBJ1-5; the D is unclear. Looked up from germline, CDR1 is KGHDR and CDR2 is SFDVKD. Trimming took 6 bases from V and 4 from J, leaving 18 bases between them. The CDR3 has 16 amino acids. DNA for the CDR3: TGTGCCACCAGTAACAAGAACCGGGTCCTAAATCAGCCCCAGCATTTT. Translated, it gives CATSNKNRVLNQPQHF.

This clonotype was recorded many times. Because this beta chain is a stray read in a library intended to capture alpha chains, its abundance should not be given much weight. The V call is TRBV7-9, the J call TRBJ2-3; 14 bases are shared with TRBD2. The germline CDR1 and CDR2 sequences are SEHNR and FQNEAQ (reference sequence). The junction had 5 bases not matched to a gene; V was cut back by 5 bases and J by 7 bases. This CDR3 region has 15 residues. Written as DNA, the CDR3 is TGTGCCAGCAGCCGGACTAGCGGGAGGTCGAATACGCAGTATTTT. Its translation: CASSRTSGRSNTQYF.

This clonotype was found many times. As an off-target read in a library built for alpha chains, this beta chain has a frequency of little significance. This rearrangement joins TRBV19 to TRBJ1-5; 9 bases agree with TRBD1. V shed 3 bases, J shed 4 bases, and the junction held 13 bases outside the gene matches. Germline CDR1 reads LNHDA; CDR2 reads SQIVND (reference sequence). CDR3 length: 18 amino acids. This CDR3 reads CASSISPDRGRKNQPQHF. The CDR3 DNA reads as TGTGCCAGTAGTATTAGCCCGGACAGGGGACGGAAGAATCAGCCCCAGCATTTT.

There are many counts of this clonotype. This beta chain was picked up by a library intended for alpha chains and is off target, so its count carries little meaning. The chain carries TRBV12-2 and TRBJ1-1. TRBV12-2 is recorded as a pseudogene. This CDR3 spans 15 amino acids. CDR3 sequence (DNA): TGTGCAAGTCGCAGGACAGTCCCCGGCGGCACTGAAGCTTTCTTT. Translated: CASRRTVPGGTEAFF.

This clonotype has at least ten counts. Found in a library prepared for alpha chains, this beta chain is an off-target read, and its abundance has little meaning. The V gene is TRBV3-1, the J gene TRBJ2-3; 7 bases align to TRBD1. The germline gives CDR1 LGHDT, CDR2 YNNKEL (reference sequence). Losses at the gene ends were 5 bases for V and 0 bases for J; bases not matched to a gene: 11. The CDR3 totals 17 residues. CDR3: CASSYYRGVSSTDTQYF. The CDR3 coding sequence is TGTGCCAGCAGCTACTACAGGGGTGTATCTAGCACAGATACGCAGTATTTT.

This clonotype occurred many times. This beta chain appears as a stray read in a library generated for alpha chains; its size is not informative. V is TRBV7-2 and J is TRBJ2-7; D might be TRBD1 (7 bases). Germline CDR1 SGHTA, CDR2 FQGNSA. Trimming cost V 5 bases and J 6 bases, with 14 bases left between them. The CDR3 has 13 amino acids. CDR3 in DNA: TGTGCCAGCAGCCTCCAGGGGGGTTTCGAGCAGTACTTC. Translation: CASSLQGGFEQYF.

This clonotype occurred many times. This beta chain is an off-target read within a library intended for alpha chains, so its frequency means little. The rearrangement joins TRBV7-2 to TRBJ2-7; the D gene could be TRBD1 or TRBD2 (5 bases each). There are 17 residues in the CDR3. V dropped 0 bases and J dropped 5 bases, with 20 bases sitting between them. Germline assignment: CDR1 SGHTA and CDR2 FQGNSA. CDR3 in DNA: TGTGCCAGCAGCTTAGCCCCCGGGGACCCCCAAAGTGACGAGCAGTACTTC. Its protein product is CASSLAPGDPQSDEQYF.

This clonotype was counted ten times or more. This beta chain is an off-target read within a library intended for alpha chains, so its frequency means little. The chain combines TRBV13 with TRBJ2-5; D unclear. The V end was cut by 5 bases, the J end by 0 bases, with 7 bases between. Germline V gene lookup returns CDR1 PRHDT and CDR2 FYEKMQ (reference sequence). This CDR3 is 13 amino acids long. The CDR3 spells CASSPSDQETQYF. The CDR3 coding sequence is TGTGCCAGCAGCCCAAGCGACCAAGAGACCCAGTACTTC.

In regard to this clonotype: Little can be read into the size of this beta chain, an off-target read in a library designed for alpha chains. V and J are TRBV12-3 or TRBV12-4 and TRBJ2-4; TRBD2 matches 14 bases. The CDR3 extends over 16 amino acids. V shed 5 bases and J 6 bases; nucleotides not matched to a gene: 6. Written as DNA, the CDR3 is TGTGCCAGCAGTGCGGGACTAGCGGGGGCGGGAAACATTCAGTACTTC. Protein sequence: CASSAGLAGAGNIQYF.

This clonotype was seen at least ten times. Found in a library prepared for alpha chains, this beta chain is an off-target read, and its abundance has little meaning. The chain joins TRBV7-8 to TRBJ2-3; unclear D gene. Germline loops: CDR1 SGHVS, CDR2 FQNEAQ. The CDR3 length is 14 residues. V lost 1 base and J lost 1, with 6 bases in between. The CDR3 loop is CASSLVMGTDTQYF. The CDR3 region has the DNA TGTGCCAGCAGCTTAGTAATGGGCACAGATACGCAGTATTTT. The full variable domain, in which reference TRBV7-8 and TRBJ2-3 provide the parts outside the CDR3, is GAGVSQSPRYKVAKRGQDVALRCDPISGHVSLFWYQQALGQGPEFLTYFQNEAQLDKSGLPSDRFFAERPEGSVSTLKIQRTQQEDSAVYLCASSLVMGTDTQYFGPGTRLTVL.

This clonotype was counted at least ten times. This beta chain is a stray sequence in a library constructed for alpha chains; its clone size is not meaningful. The chain has TRBV4-2 and TRBJ2-3; 13 bases line up with TRBD2. Per germline, CDR1 LGHNA and CDR2 YNFKEQ. CDR3 length: 17 amino acids. The V and J ends lost 3 bases and 3 bases, in that order; junction bases with no gene match: 6. CDR3 nucleotides: TGTGCCAGCAGCCATCGGACTAGCGGGGGCTGGACAGATACGCAGTATTTT. Its protein is CASSHRTSGGWTDTQYF.

On this clonotype: This beta chain came through as a stray read in a library set up for alpha chains, and its size says little. This rearrangement joins TRBV28 to TRBJ2-3; 11 bases fit TRBD2. This CDR3 has 16 residues. The germline CDR1 and CDR2 sequences are MDHEN and SYDVKM. V lost 4 bases and J lost 4; bases outside the gene matches: 7. CDR3 in amino acids: CASSWQLAGVADTQYF. The DNA of the CDR3 is TGTGCCAGCAGTTGGCAACTAGCGGGGGTAGCAGATACGCAGTATTTT.

This clonotype has at least ten counts. This beta chain is an off-target read within a library intended for alpha chains, so its frequency means little. The chain combines TRBV5-6 with TRBJ2-7; D assignment may be TRBD1 or TRBD2 (5 bases each). The CDR3 sequence is 13 residues long. CDR1 SGHDT and CDR2 YYEEEE come from the germline V gene. V was cut by 4 bases and J by 6 bases, with 14 bases left in between. The CDR3 loop reads CASSPGRRGEQYF. DNA for the CDR3: TGTGCCAGCAGCCCGGGACGACGCGGCGAGCAGTACTTC.

Concerning this clonotype: The library was designed around alpha chains, so this beta chain is a stray read whose abundance carries little weight. V gene TRBV20-1 combines with J gene TRBJ2-2; 10 nucleotides align to TRBD2. The trim removed 0 bases at V and 4 bases at J, leaving 2 bases unmatched. Germline V CDR1 and CDR2: DFQATT, SNEGSKA (reference sequence). The CDR3 spans 15 residues. Here the CDR3 reads CSARDSGGPTGELFF. The CDR3, as DNA: TGCAGTGCTAGAGATAGCGGGGGGCCCACCGGGGAGCTGTTTTTT.

This clonotype was counted ten times or more. Within a library made for alpha chains, this beta chain is off target, and its count is uninformative. The chain carries TRBV18 and TRBJ1-1; no clear D gene. Looked up from germline, CDR1 is KGHSH and CDR2 is LQKENI. V lost 1 base to trimming and J lost 1 base, with 7 bases between them. The CDR3 loop spans 14 amino acids. The CDR3 spells CASSPQGANTEAFF. The CDR3 bases are TGTGCCAGCTCACCACAGGGCGCGAACACTGAAGCTTTCTTT.

This clonotype appeared many times. As an off-target read in a library built for alpha chains, this beta chain has a frequency of little significance. This chain joins TRBV7-9 and TRBJ2-3, with no clear D. V lost 7 bases, J lost 6 bases, and 8 bases lay in between. CDR3 length: 11 amino acids. The germline CDR1 and CDR2 sequences are SEHNR and FQNEAQ (reference sequence). The CDR3 protein is CASTPGDTQYF. Here the CDR3 DNA reads TGTGCCAGCACCCCCGGGGATACGCAGTATTTT.

This clonotype came up many times. Being off target in a library aimed at alpha chains, this beta chain has a size of little meaning. The V gene is TRBV24-1, the J gene TRBJ2-1, with D perhaps matching TRBD1 (5 bases). Germline CDR1 KGHDR, CDR2 SFDVKD. Deletions cut 4 bases from V and 10 bases from J, with 10 bases between. CDR3 length equals 12 residues. The CDR3 DNA reads as TGTGCCACCAGTGAGGGGCCGCGGGAGCAGTTCTTC. Protein product: CATSEGPREQFF.

This clonotype occurred many times. Little can be read into the size of this beta chain, an off-target read in a library designed for alpha chains. The gene calls are TRBV7-4 and TRBJ2-2, with D possibly TRBD1 on 5 matching bases. The CDR3 totals 16 residues. The germline V gene has CDR1 SGHVT and CDR2 SQSDAQ. Trimming cost V 5 bases and J 2 bases, with 15 bases left between them. The CDR3: CASSPTRRENTGELFF. CDR3 DNA: TGTGCCAGCAGCCCAACTCGCAGGGAAAACACCGGGGAGCTGTTTTTT.

Remarks on this clonotype: Compared with germline, one end of the junction differs, possibly owing to a read error. For a library built for alpha chains, this beta chain is a stray read; little rests on its size. The CDR3 nucleotides are TGTGCCAGCAGTGAAGGGGGGACAGGCGCGAACACTCAAGCTTTCTTT. This translates into CASSEGGTGANTQAFF. The chain combines TRBV2 with TRBJ1-1; the match to TRBD1 covers 8 bases. Germline V gene lookup returns CDR1 SNHLY and CDR2 FYNNEI. The CDR3 loop spans 16 amino acids.

This clonotype was observed at least ten times. This beta chain came through as a stray read in a library set up for alpha chains, and its size says little. CDR3: CASSQDGLAGGGTQYF. DNA of the CDR3: TGCGCCAGCAGCCAAGATGGACTAGCGGGAGGGGGTACGCAGTATTTT. V and J are TRBV4-3 and TRBJ2-3; 15 positions match TRBD2. The CDR3 is 16 amino acids. Germline loops: CDR1 LGHNA, CDR2 YSLEER. V was clipped by 0 bases and J by 8 bases; unmatched bases: 3.

This clonotype appeared many times. Because this beta chain is a stray read in a library intended to capture alpha chains, its abundance should not be given much weight. The genes are TRBV7-2 and TRBJ1-5; D is uncertain. Trimming left V 5 bases short and J 7 bases short, with 12 bases between. The CDR3 is 13 amino acids. Germline lookup yields CDR1 SGHTA and CDR2 FQGNSA. Here the CDR3 reads CASSPSTNQPQHF. The DNA of the CDR3 is TGTGCCAGCAGCCCCTCGACGAACCAGCCCCAGCATTTT. The variable domain in full, completed from reference TRBV7-2 and TRBJ1-5, reads GAGVSQSPSNKVTEKGKDVELRCDPISGHTALYWYRQSLGQGLEFLIYFQGNSAPDKSGLPSDRFSAERTGGSVSTLTIQRTQQEDSAVYLCASSPSTNQPQHFGDGTRLSIL.